The T cell receptor (beta chain) described here comes from a study of T and B cells in COVID-19 patients. As for the study in general: Recovered patients mostly had mild to moderate COVID-19 managed as outpatients. Broader study findings: Patients with COVID-19 reportedly showed strongly skewed T cell receptor beta variable and joining gene usage.

TRB rearrangements were amplified by multiplex PCR with BIOMED2 TRB-A/B primers. TCRdb independently ran MiXCR on the multiplex PCR reads; one entry per CDR3 protein. The profile shows over 10,000 distinct CDR3 sequences, roughly 23% of them singletons. From blood, roughly 220-550 ng of genomic DNA served as TRB template. About this clonotype: Its target is not known.

The CDR3 runs 14 residues. The trim removed 5 bases at V and 9 bases at J, leaving 11 bases unmatched. Germline V gene data show CDR1 as MNHEY and CDR2 as SVGEGT. This receptor was identified in a human donor who had recovered from COVID-19. J is TRBJ2-5 and V is TRBV6-2 or TRBV6-3; 8 positions agree with TRBD2. The specimen was blood. This CDR3 is CASSPSGSPSPQYF. CDR3 DNA sequence: TGTGCCAGCAGTCCCAGCGGGAGCCCCTCCCCCCAGTACTTC.